Below, 5 T cell receptor beta chains from the same sample are listed, as sequenced in a study of response to subunit inactivated influenza vaccine. One entry per CDR3 protein, called by TCRdb with MiXCR from the RT-PCR reads. Among more than 700,000 distinct CDR3 sequences listed, around 20% were seen once. Material: PBMCs from blood, obtained around 5 days after vaccination. All receptors derive from a man aged 50 to 60 who received an inactivated influenza vaccine.

The rearrangement uses TRBV20-1 and TRBJ2-4; no definite D call. The CDR3 has 13 amino acids. Between the trimmed V and J ends, which lost 2 bases and 1 base, there was a span of 6 bases. Germline V CDR1 and CDR2: DFQATT, SNEGSKA (reference sequence). This CDR3 is CSARPGAKNIQYF. The CDR3 region has the DNA TGCAGTGCTAGACCCGGGGCCAAAAACATTCAGTACTTC.

This clonotype was observed at least ten times. The chain couples TRBV7-2 to TRBJ2-1; 7 bases line up with TRBD2. With V trimmed by 5 bases and J by 0 bases, 7 bases remained unmatched. The CDR3 sequence is 16 residues long. The germline CDR1 and CDR2 sequences are SGHTA and FQGNSA. CDR3 sequence reads: CASSLGRGDSYNEQFF. CDR3 sequence (DNA): TGTGCCAGCAGCCTCGGCCGGGGGGACTCCTACAATGAGCAGTTCTTC. Combining the CDR3 with reference TRBV7-2 and TRBJ2-1 gives the whole variable domain GAGVSQSPSNKVTEKGKDVELRCDPISGHTALYWYRQSLGQGLEFLIYFQGNSAPDKSGLPSDRFSAERTGGSVSTLTIQRTQQEDSAVYLCASSLGRGDSYNEQFFGPGTRLTVL.

This clonotype was seen more than once but under ten times. The V call is TRBV12-3 or TRBV12-4, the J call TRBJ2-1; perhaps TRBD2 as D (6 bases). Trimming removed 6 bases at V and 4 bases at J, with 16 bases between. There are 15 residues in the CDR3. CDR3 region: CASSPRAGKYNEQFF. CDR3 DNA sequence: TGTGCCAGCAGCCCTCGGGCGGGAAAGTACAATGAGCAGTTCTTC.

In this sample, this clonotype turned up a few times. This chain joins TRBV20-1 and TRBJ1-6; 8 bases map to TRBD1. The germline V gene has CDR1 DFQATT and CDR2 SNEGSKA (reference sequence). This CDR3 region has 16 residues. Trimming took 6 bases from V and 0 from J; bases not matched to a gene: 7. The CDR3 is CSAPGQGSSYNSPLHF. Here the CDR3 DNA reads TGCAGTGCACCCGGACAGGGAAGCTCCTATAATTCACCCCTCCACTTT.

The gene calls are TRBV11-2 and TRBJ2-3; D might be TRBD1 (7 bases). The CDR3 runs 16 residues. Trimming shortened V by 7 bases and J by 0 bases, and 17 bases separated the two germline ends. CDR1 is SGHAT and CDR2 is FQNNGV in the germline V gene. CDR3 DNA sequence: TGTGCCAGCACCTCCTGGAGGGGGCGAAGCACAGATACGCAGTATTTT. Translation gives CASTSWRGRSTDTQYF.